One sample yielded the 25 T cell receptor beta chains listed below, sequenced in a study of blood T cell repertoires in COVID-19 (dated by TCRdb to 2020 to 2022). Library prep was done by the immunoSEQ multiplex PCR assay. The clones in this table, taken by TCRdb from immuneACCESS, are in-frame only. Not every clone is retained; where verified, under half of the shortfall comes from an unresolved V gene, and the cause of the rest is unknown. The sample table records some 100,000 clones; 70% to 90% of these occur just once. Jointly, the top ten make up about 13% of the sample. Sequencing used peripheral blood. These receptors all come from a human donor in a cohort sampled during active COVID-19.

This chain connects TRBV3-1 (or the pseudogene TRBV3-2) to TRBJ1-2, with TRBD1 identical over 8 bases. With 5 bases clipped from V and 3 bases from J, the junction kept 11 bases outside the gene matches. CDR3 length: 16 amino acids. CDR1 and CDR2 from the germline V gene are LGHDT and YNNKEL (reference sequence). The CDR3 nucleotides read TGTGCCAGCAGCTATCCCGGACAGGGATCGGACTATGGCTACACCTTC. Its protein product is CASSYPGQGSDYGYTF.

The V and J genes are TRBV20-1 and TRBJ1-1; D is unresolved. In germline, CDR1 is DFQATT, CDR2 SNEGSKA (reference sequence). The V end lost 3 bases, the J end lost 0 bases, and 14 bases lay between the germline ends. The CDR3 covers 15 residues. CDR3 coding DNA: TGCAGTGCTAGTATGGCTAGGATTATGAACACTGAAGCTTTCTTT. Residues: CSASMARIMNTEAFF.

In this sample, this clone turned up a few times. The rearrangement joins TRBV24-1 to TRBJ2-1; TRBD2 agrees at 14 bases. With V trimmed by 4 bases and J by 11 bases, 6 bases remained unmatched. The CDR3 loop spans 15 amino acids. CDR1 and CDR2 (germline): KGHDR, SFDVKD. Written as DNA, the CDR3 is TGTGCCACCAGTGACCCCGGACTAGCGGGGGGCCAGCAGTTCTTC. It translates to CATSDPGLAGGQQFF.

This chain connects TRBV10-3 to TRBJ1-6, with TRBD1 matching 10 bases. CDR1 is ENHRY, CDR2 SYGVKD, per germline. Trimming at V came to 4 bases and at J to 10 bases, leaving 4 bases not matched to a gene. The CDR3 loop spans 14 amino acids. As DNA, the CDR3 is TGTGCCATCAGTGCGGGACAGGGGACCTCACCCCTCCACTTT. Its translation: CAISAGQGTSPLHF.

The chain couples TRBV10-3 to TRBJ1-2, with 8 bases matching TRBD1. The CDR3 runs to 13 residues. Germline V lookup: CDR1 ENHRY, CDR2 SYGVKD. The J segment lost 8 bases and the V segment lost 2 bases, leaving 4 bases of the junction unmatched. CDR3 sequence reads: CAISEEGTGGYTF. Here the CDR3 DNA reads TGTGCCATCAGTGAGGAGGGGACAGGCGGCTACACCTTC.

The chain employs TRBV5-1 and TRBJ1-4; TRBD1 might be the D (5 bases). CDR3 size: 14 residues. Per germline, CDR1 SGHRS and CDR2 YFSETQ. V lost 4 bases, J lost 6 bases, and 13 bases lay in between. CDR3 sequence (DNA): TGCGCCAGCAGCCCTGGACATCGAGATGAAAAACTGTTTTTT. As protein: CASSPGHRDEKLFF.

This clone appeared once. This chain connects TRBV5-5 to TRBJ1-4, with D unresolved. Trimming removed 0 bases at V and 0 bases at J, with 15 bases between. This CDR3 has 18 residues. Germline lookup yields CDR1 SGHKS and CDR2 YYEKEE (reference sequence). The CDR3 spells CASSLAAGRLTTNEKLFF. Written as DNA, the CDR3 is TGTGCCAGCAGCTTGGCAGCGGGCAGACTAACAACTAATGAAAAACTGTTTTTT.

The chain uses TRBV5-4 and TRBJ1-1, with D possibly TRBD1 on 5 matching bases. CDR1 and CDR2 from the germline V gene are SGHNT and YYREEE (reference sequence). The CDR3 totals 16 residues. V gave up 4 bases and J gave up 0 bases, with 16 bases separating them. The chain's CDR3 is CASSPGPGGMNTEAFF. CDR3 bases: TGTGCCAGCAGCCCTGGGCCCGGGGGTATGAACACTGAAGCTTTCTTT.

The chain is built from TRBV7-9 and TRBJ1-3, with D unclear. Germline V lookup: CDR1 SEHNR, CDR2 FQNEAQ (reference sequence). V was clipped by 2 bases and J by 0 bases, with 8 bases between them. CDR3 length: 15 amino acids. This CDR3 is CASSLLVSSGNTIYF. For the CDR3, the DNA is TGTGCCAGCAGCTTATTGGTGAGCTCTGGAAACACCATATATTTT.

The rearrangement joins TRBV18 to TRBJ2-7; TRBD2 agrees at 10 bases. With 3 bases clipped from V and 3 bases from J, the junction kept 5 bases outside the gene matches. Germline lookup yields CDR1 KGHSH and CDR2 LQKENI. The CDR3 has 15 amino acids. The CDR3 DNA follows: TGTGCCAGCTCACCGCTAGCGGGGGAATACTACGAGCAGTACTTC. The encoded protein is CASSPLAGEYYEQYF.

The chain recombines TRBV9 with TRBJ1-6; no clear D gene. CDR1 and CDR2 (germline): SGDLS, YYNGEE. This CDR3 comprises 13 residues. Trimming shortened V by 2 bases and J by 8 bases, and 8 bases separated the two germline ends. As DNA, the CDR3 is TGTGCCAGCAGCGTGGTGGCTGATTCACCCCTCCACTTT. This translates into CASSVVADSPLHF.

The chain joins TRBV5-1 to TRBJ1-3; D gene uncertain. V shed 4 bases and J shed 2 bases, with 7 bases lying between them. Per the germline V gene, CDR1 is SGHRS and CDR2 is YFSETQ. The CDR3 has 13 amino acids. CDR3 coding DNA: TGCGCCAGCAGCGAGACACCTGGAAACACCATATATTTT. It specifies CASSETPGNTIYF.

The rearrangement joins TRBV7-2 to TRBJ2-3, with 10 nucleotides matching TRBD2. Germline CDR1 is SGHTA and CDR2 is FQGNSA. The V segment lost 1 base and the J segment 5 bases; nucleotides outside the gene matches: 9. The CDR3 length is 17 residues. The CDR3: CASSLVAPSGGGDTQYF. In DNA form, the CDR3 reads TGTGCCAGCAGCTTAGTGGCCCCCAGCGGGGGGGGAGATACGCAGTATTTT.

The chain has TRBV6-5 and TRBJ2-7; D is uncertain. Trimming stripped 1 base from V and 0 bases from J, with 13 bases between. The CDR3 spans 16 residues. Germline-derived CDR1 and CDR2 are MNHEY and SVGAGI. The CDR3, as DNA: TGTGCCAGCAGTTACTTCTTTCTTGGCAACTCCTACGAGCAGTACTTC. It specifies CASSYFFLGNSYEQYF.

This clone was observed once. This chain links TRBV18 with TRBJ2-2, with a tentative D call TRBD2 (5 bases). The CDR3 loop spans 13 amino acids. V shed 6 bases and J shed 7 bases, with 12 bases lying between them. Germline V gives CDR1 KGHSH, CDR2 LQKENI. CDR3 protein: CASSPDYGGELFF. The CDR3 DNA reads as TGTGCCAGCTCGCCAGACTACGGCGGGGAGCTGTTTTTT.

This clone was seen only once. The chain links TRBV4-1 to TRBJ2-5, with TRBD2 identical over 7 bases. The CDR3 extends over 18 amino acids. The V segment lost 0 bases and the J segment 5 bases; nucleotides outside the gene matches: 15. Germline lookup yields CDR1 MGHRA and CDR2 YSYEKL. The CDR3 loop is CASSQDRGGGPGWETQYF. DNA of the CDR3: TGCGCCAGCAGCCAAGATCGGGGCGGGGGTCCTGGTTGGGAGACCCAGTACTTC.

The rearrangement joins TRBV5-1 to TRBJ1-2; no clear D. Germline loops: CDR1 SGHRS, CDR2 YFSETQ. The V gene lost 0 bases and the J gene lost 9 bases, with 15 bases spanning the gap. CDR3 length equals 14 residues. The CDR3 DNA follows: TGCGCCAGCAGCTTGGGGCCCACCCCGGGGAGCTACACCTTC. Protein sequence: CASSLGPTPGSYTF.

The chain links TRBV5-1 to TRBJ1-4, with 11 positions matching TRBD1. The germline V gene encodes CDR1 SGHRS and CDR2 YFSETQ. J gave up 5 bases and V 4 bases, and 4 bases lay outside the gene matches. The CDR3 loop spans 15 amino acids. CDR3 sequence reads: CASSPGQGVNEKLFF. DNA for the CDR3: TGCGCCAGCAGCCCGGGACAGGGGGTGAATGAAAAACTGTTTTTT.

This chain connects TRBV6-5 to TRBJ1-1; D not resolved. In germline, CDR1 is MNHEY, CDR2 SVGAGI. The CDR3 has 13 amino acids. Trimming shortened V by 6 bases and J by 0 bases, and 8 bases separated the two germline ends. The CDR3 sequence: CASRALMNTEAFF. Written as DNA, the CDR3 is TGTGCCAGCAGGGCCTTAATGAACACTGAAGCTTTCTTT.

The chain uses TRBV6-5 and TRBJ1-1, with D possibly matching TRBD1 (5 bases). V lost 6 bases, J lost 3 bases, and 11 bases lay in between. Germline-derived CDR1 and CDR2 are MNHEY and SVGAGI. This CDR3 comprises 13 residues. In DNA, the CDR3 is TGTGCCAGCAGATCTACAGGTTACACTGAAGCTTTCTTT. Amino acid sequence: CASRSTGYTEAFF.

The gene calls are TRBV5-1 and TRBJ1-1; TRBD1 matches 7 bases. The V gene end was trimmed by 6 bases and the J gene end by 6 bases; junction bases not matched to a gene: 14. This CDR3 comprises 15 residues. Germline assignment: CDR1 SGHRS and CDR2 YFSETQ. CDR3 amino acids: CASTPGVRGQAEAFF. CDR3 coding DNA: TGCGCCAGCACCCCGGGAGTAAGGGGGCAGGCTGAAGCTTTCTTT. Full variable domain (outside the CDR3, taken from reference TRBV5-1 and TRBJ1-1): KAGVTQTPRYLIKTRGQQVTLSCSPISGHRSVSWYQQTPGQGLQFLFEYFSETQRNKGNFPGRFSGRQFSNSRSEMNVSTLELGDSALYLCASTPGVRGQAEAFFGQGTRLTVV.

CDR3 in amino acids: CASSSGPGTYGYTF. CDR3 nucleotide sequence: TGTGCCAGCAGCTCTGGCCCGGGAACCTATGGCTACACCTTC. V is TRBV7-3 and J is TRBJ1-2; D not certain. The CDR3 is made up of 14 amino acids. Germline CDR1 and CDR2: SGHTA and FQGTGA. V was pared by 4 bases and J by 4 bases, with 13 bases between.

V usage is TRBV4-1 and J usage is TRBJ2-2; TRBD1 might be the D (5 bases). This CDR3 region has 16 residues. The germline V gene has CDR1 MGHRA and CDR2 YSYEKL. The V end was cut by 0 bases, the J end by 5 bases, with 13 bases between. The CDR3 loop reads CASSQDRAGPTGELFF. In DNA, the CDR3 is TGCGCCAGCAGCCAAGATCGCGCAGGGCCAACCGGGGAGCTGTTTTTT.

The V call is TRBV4-1, the J call TRBJ2-3, with 12 positions matching TRBD2. CDR1 and CDR2 (germline): MGHRA, YSYEKL. This CDR3 is 17 amino acids long. V lost 2 bases to trimming and J lost 6 bases; unmatched junction nucleotides: 9. The CDR3 DNA follows: TGCGCCAGCAGCCAAAACCCAGCTAGCGGGGGGGCCGATACGCAGTATTTT. Translation: CASSQNPASGGADTQYF.

This rearrangement joins TRBV14 to TRBJ2-7; possibly TRBD2 for D (6 bases). The CDR3 has 13 residues. Trimming took off 4 bases at V and 9 bases at J, with 16 bases between the two ends. Germline loops: CDR1 SGHDN, CDR2 FVKESK. The CDR3 is CASSLLSGTTQYF. The DNA of the CDR3 is TGTGCCAGCAGCCTCCTTAGCGGAACTACGCAGTACTTC.